Reported below is one T cell receptor beta chain. The data stem from a study of shared clonotypes between healthy human individuals. V lost 6 bases and J lost 3, with 12 bases in between. Germline CDR1 is ENHRY and CDR2 is SYGVKD. The CDR3 contains 13 residues. TCRdb's copy holds only in-frame clones and misses some; the assay was immunoSEQ multiplex PCR. The profile shows about 2.4 million clones, approximately 93% of them singletons. Material for sequencing was naive CD4+ T cells from PBMCs. Subset described: CD45RA+ positively selected. The sequence derives from a man younger than 30 in good health. Some clones in this sample may be carry-over from other donors' samples. The gene calls are TRBV10-3 and TRBJ2-7, with D perhaps TRBD1 (6 bases). The CDR3 protein is CAISQVTGYEQYF. The CDR3 DNA reads TGTGCCATCAGCCAGGTGACAGGCTACGAGCAGTACTTC.